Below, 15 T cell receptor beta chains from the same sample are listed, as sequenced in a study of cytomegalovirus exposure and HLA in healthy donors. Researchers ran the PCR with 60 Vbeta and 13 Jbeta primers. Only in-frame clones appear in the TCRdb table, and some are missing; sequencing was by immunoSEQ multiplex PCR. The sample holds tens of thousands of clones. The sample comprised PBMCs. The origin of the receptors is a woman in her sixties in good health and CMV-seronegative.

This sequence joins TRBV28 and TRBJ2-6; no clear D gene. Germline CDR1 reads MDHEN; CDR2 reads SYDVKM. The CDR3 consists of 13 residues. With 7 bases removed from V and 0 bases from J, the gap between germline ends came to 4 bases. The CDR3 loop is CASTVSGANVLTF. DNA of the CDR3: TGTGCCAGCACCGTCTCTGGGGCCAACGTCCTGACTTTC.

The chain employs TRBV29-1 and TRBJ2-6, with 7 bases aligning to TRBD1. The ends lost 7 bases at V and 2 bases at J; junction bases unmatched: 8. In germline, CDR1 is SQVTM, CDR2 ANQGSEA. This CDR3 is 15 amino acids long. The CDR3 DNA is TGCAGCGCCGTGCCACAGGGGACTGGGGCCAACGTCCTGACTTTC. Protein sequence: CSAVPQGTGANVLTF.

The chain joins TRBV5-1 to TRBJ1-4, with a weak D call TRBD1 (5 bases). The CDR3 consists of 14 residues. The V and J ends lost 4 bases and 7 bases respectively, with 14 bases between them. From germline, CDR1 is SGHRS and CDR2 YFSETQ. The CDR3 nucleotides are TGCGCCAGCAGCCCGGGGGTAGGGAGTGAAAAACTGTTTTTT. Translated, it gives CASSPGVGSEKLFF.

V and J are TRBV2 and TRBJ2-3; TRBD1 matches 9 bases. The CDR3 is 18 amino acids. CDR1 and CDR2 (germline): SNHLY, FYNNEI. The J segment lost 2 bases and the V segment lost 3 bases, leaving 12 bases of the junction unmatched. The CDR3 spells CASSERLRGQGLTDTQYF. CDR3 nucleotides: TGTGCCAGCAGTGAGAGATTAAGGGGACAGGGTCTCACAGATACGCAGTATTTT.

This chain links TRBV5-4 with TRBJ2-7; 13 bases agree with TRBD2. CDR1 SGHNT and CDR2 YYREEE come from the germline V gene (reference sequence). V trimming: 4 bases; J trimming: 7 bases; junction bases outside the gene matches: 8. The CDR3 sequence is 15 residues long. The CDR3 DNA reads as TGTGCCAGCAGCAAGGGACTAGCGGGATCCCCGGAGCAGTACTTC. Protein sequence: CASSKGLAGSPEQYF.

CDR3 protein: CASSYQGFNSYEQYF. CDR3 sequence (DNA): TGTGCCAGCAGTTACCAGGGGTTCAACTCCTACGAGCAGTACTTC. This rearrangement joins TRBV6-5 to TRBJ2-7; TRBD1 might be the D (6 bases). The CDR3 spans 15 residues. Trimming took 2 bases from V and 0 from J, leaving 11 bases between them. The germline CDR1 and CDR2 sequences are MNHEY and SVGAGI.

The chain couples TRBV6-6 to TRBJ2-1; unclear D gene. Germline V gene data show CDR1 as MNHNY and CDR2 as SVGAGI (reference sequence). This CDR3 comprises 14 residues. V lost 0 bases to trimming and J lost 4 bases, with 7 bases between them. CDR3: CASSYSSVYNEQFF. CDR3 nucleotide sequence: TGTGCCAGCAGTTACTCGAGCGTTTACAATGAGCAGTTCTTC.

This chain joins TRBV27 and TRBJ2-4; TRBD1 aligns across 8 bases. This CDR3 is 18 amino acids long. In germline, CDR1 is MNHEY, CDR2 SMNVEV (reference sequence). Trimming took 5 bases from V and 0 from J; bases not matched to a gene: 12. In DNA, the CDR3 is TGTGCCAGCAGTCCATGGACAGGGAGCCTATTAGCCAAAAACATTCAGTACTTC. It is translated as CASSPWTGSLLAKNIQYF.

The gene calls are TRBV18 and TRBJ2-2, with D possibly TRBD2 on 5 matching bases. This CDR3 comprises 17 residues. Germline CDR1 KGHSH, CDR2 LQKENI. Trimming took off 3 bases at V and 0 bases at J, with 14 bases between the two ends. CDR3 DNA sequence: TGTGCCAGCTCACCCGGAGGTGACGTGTCGAACACCGGGGAGCTGTTTTTT. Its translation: CASSPGGDVSNTGELFF.

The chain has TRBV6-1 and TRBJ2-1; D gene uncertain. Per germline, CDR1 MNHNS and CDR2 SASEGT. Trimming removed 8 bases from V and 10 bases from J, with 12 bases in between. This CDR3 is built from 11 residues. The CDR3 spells CASESFYEQFF. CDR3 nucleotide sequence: TGTGCCAGCGAGAGCTTTTACGAGCAGTTCTTC.

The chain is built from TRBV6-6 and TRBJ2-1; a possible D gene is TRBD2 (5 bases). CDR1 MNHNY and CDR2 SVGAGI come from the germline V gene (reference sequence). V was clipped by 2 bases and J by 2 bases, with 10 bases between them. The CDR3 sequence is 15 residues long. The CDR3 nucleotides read TGTGCCAGCAGTTACAAAGCGGTGCCCTACAATGAGCAGTTCTTC. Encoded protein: CASSYKAVPYNEQFF.

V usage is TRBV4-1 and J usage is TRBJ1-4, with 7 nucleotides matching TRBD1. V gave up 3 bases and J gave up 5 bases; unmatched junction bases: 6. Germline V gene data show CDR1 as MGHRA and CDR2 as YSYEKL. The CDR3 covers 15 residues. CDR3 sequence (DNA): TGCGCCAGCAGCCACCCGGGACAGCGAAATGAAAAACTGTTTTTT. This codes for CASSHPGQRNEKLFF.

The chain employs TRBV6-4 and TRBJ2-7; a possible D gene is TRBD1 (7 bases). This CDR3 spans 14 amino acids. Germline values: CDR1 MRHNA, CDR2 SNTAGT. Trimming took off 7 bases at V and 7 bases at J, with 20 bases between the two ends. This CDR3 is CASKDDRDSGEQYF. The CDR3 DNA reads TGTGCCAGCAAAGACGACAGGGACTCGGGGGAGCAGTACTTC.

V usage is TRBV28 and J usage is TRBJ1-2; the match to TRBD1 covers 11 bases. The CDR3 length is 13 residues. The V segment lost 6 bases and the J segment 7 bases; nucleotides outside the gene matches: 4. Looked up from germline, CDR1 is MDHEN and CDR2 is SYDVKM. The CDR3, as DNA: TGTGCCAGCAGGTGGACAGGGGGCCTTGGCTACACCTTC. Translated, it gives CASRWTGGLGYTF.

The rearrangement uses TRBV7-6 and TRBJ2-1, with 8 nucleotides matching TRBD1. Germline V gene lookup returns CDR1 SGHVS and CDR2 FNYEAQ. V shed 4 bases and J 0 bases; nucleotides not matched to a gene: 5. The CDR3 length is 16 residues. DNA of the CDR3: TGTGCCAGCAGCTCCCAGGGGGCGGGCTCCTACAATGAGCAGTTCTTC. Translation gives CASSSQGAGSYNEQFF.